This T cell receptor (beta chain) was identified during a study of PD-L1 blockade in urothelial cancer. The wider study: The study started patients on atezolizumab in about 2014, giving 1,200 mg intravenously every 3 weeks. T cells were recovered from blood samples at a median of roughly 150,000. Male sex and bladder-origin urothelial cancer characterized about 90% of the roughly 30 patients.

V lost 5 bases, J lost 1 base, and 6 bases stayed unmatched. The CDR3 consists of 15 residues. The germline CDR1 and CDR2 sequences are MNHEY and SMNVEV (reference sequence). The table came from immunoSEQ multiplex PCR; TCRdb's copy has only in-frame clones and leaves some out. The sample includes about 88,000 clones, roughly 90% of them seen just once. The V call is TRBV27, the J call TRBJ1-2; 8 bases agree with TRBD1. This receptor was identified in a man between 60 and 75 years old with urothelial cancer. The sample consisted of PBMCs, taken around atezolizumab (anti-PD-L1) treatment. This CDR3 reads CASSTGQAINYGYTF. In nucleotides, the CDR3 is TGTGCCAGCAGTACGGGACAGGCGATTAACTATGGCTACACCTTC.